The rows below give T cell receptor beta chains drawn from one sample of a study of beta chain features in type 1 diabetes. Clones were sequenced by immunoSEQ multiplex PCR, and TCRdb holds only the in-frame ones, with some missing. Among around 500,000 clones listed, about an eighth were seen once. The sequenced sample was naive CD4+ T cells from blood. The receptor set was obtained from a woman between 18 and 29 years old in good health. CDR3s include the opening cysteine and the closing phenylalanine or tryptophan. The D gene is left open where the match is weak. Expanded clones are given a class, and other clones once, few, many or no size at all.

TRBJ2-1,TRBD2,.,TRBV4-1,TGCGCCAGCAGTTACACTCTAGCGGGAGGGTACAATGAGCAGTTCTTC,CASSYTLAGGYNEQFF
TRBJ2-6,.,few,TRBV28,TGTGCCAGCGCAAATTGGTCTGGGGCCAACGTCCTGACTTTC,CASANWSGANVLTF
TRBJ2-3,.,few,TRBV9,TGTGCCAGCAGCGTAGCGCTCACCCGGACCACAGATACGCAGTATTTT,CASSVALTRTTDTQYF
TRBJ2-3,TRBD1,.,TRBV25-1,TGTGCCAGCAGTGACAGGGGGCAGAGTACGCAGTATTTT,CASSDRGQSTQYF
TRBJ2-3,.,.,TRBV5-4,TGTGCCAGCAGCTTCCGACTAGGACGGATAGGACGGGATACGCAGTATTTT,CASSFRLGRIGRDTQYF
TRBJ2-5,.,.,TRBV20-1,TGCACCTCGGGGCACCAGGAGACCCAGTACTTC,CTSGHQETQYF
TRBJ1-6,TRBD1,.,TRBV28,TGTGCCAGCACCCGACAGGGACATAATTCACCCCTCCACTTT,CASTRQGHNSPLHF
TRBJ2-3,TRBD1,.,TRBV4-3,TGCGCCAGCAGCCAAGATTGGGGACAGGCAAAGTCTGGGACGCAGTATTTT,CASSQDWGQAKSGTQYF
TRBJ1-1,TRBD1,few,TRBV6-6,TGTGCCAGCAGCTTCACAGGGGGCGATTACACTGAAGCTTTCTTT,CASSFTGGDYTEAFF
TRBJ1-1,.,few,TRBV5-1,TGCGCCAGCAGCCTTAGGACACGGAACACTGAAGCTTTCTTT,CASSLRTRNTEAFF
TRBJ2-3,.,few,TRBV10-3,TGTGCCATCAGTGAGACTCAGGTCGAGTCCATTTTCACAGATACGCAGTATTTT,CAISETQVESIFTDTQYF
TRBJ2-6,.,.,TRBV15,TGTGCCACCAGCAGACCGTCTGGGGCCAACGTCCTGACTTTC,CATSRPSGANVLTF
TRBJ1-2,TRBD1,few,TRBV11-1,TGTGCCAGCAGCCCGAACCGGGACAGGGCCGCTGGCTACACCTTC,CASSPNRDRAAGYTF
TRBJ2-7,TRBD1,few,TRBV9,TGTGCCAGCAGCCTTGGGACAGGATCTACTTACGAGCAGTACTTC,CASSLGTGSTYEQYF
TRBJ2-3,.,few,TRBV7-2,TGTGCCAGCAGCCCACCATCAGGGTCGGCCCGCACAGATACGCAGTATTTT,CASSPPSGSARTDTQYF
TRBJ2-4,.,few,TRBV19,TGTGCCAGTAGTAAGGTGACAGTGGCCAAAAACATTCAGTACTTC,CASSKVTVAKNIQYF
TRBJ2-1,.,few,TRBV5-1,TGCGCCAGCAGCTCAGTTACAGACAGGCGTCAGTTCTTC,CASSSVTDRRQFF
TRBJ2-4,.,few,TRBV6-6,TGTGCCAGCAGTTACGACGACCTAGCCAAAAACATTCAGTACTTC,CASSYDDLAKNIQYF
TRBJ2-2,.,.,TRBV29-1,TGCAGCGTTGGGGACGCCGGGGAGCTGTTTTTT,CSVGDAGELFF
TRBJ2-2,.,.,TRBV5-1,TGCGCCAGCAGCGTAAGAGGGAACACCGGGGAGCTGTTTTTT,CASSVRGNTGELFF
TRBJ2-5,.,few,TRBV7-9,TGTGCCAGCAGCCCCGGCCTAGCGCTCCTGGAGACCCAGTACTTC,CASSPGLALLETQYF
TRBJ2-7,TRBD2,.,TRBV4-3,TGCGCCAGCAGCCAAGTCGGGGGAGGGTACTCCTACGAGCAGTACTTC,CASSQVGGGYSYEQYF
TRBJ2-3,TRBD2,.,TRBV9,TGTGCCAGCAGCGTAATTAGCGGGGCCACAGATACGCAGTATTTT,CASSVISGATDTQYF
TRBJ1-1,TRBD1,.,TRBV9,TGTGCCAGCAGCGCCCGACAGGGCAGGACTGAAGCTTTCTTT,CASSARQGRTEAFF
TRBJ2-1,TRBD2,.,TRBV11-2,TGTGCCAGCAGCAGGCGGGAGGGCCGGAATGAGCAGTTCTTC,CASSRREGRNEQFF
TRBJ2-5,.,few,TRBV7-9,TGTGCCAGCAGCCCCACCTTTGGCGGCGGAGAGACCCAGTACTTC,CASSPTFGGGETQYF
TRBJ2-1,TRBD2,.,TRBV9,TGTGCCAGCAGCGTTACTAGCGGGTATTACAATGAGCAGTTCTTC,CASSVTSGYYNEQFF
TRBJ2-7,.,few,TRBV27,TGTGCCAGCAGTTTTGCAGGGGCGCAGTCCGTCTACGAGCAGTACTTC,CASSFAGAQSVYEQYF
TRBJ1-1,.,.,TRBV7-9,TGTGCCAGCAGCAATGGAGTGTCTGAAGCTTTCTTT,CASSNGVSEAFF
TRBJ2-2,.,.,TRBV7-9,TGTGCCAGCAGACCCCCGCCTGGCGGGACGAACACCGGGGAGCTGTTTTTT,CASRPPPGGTNTGELFF
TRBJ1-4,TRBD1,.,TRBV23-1,TGCGCCAGCAGTCCTCTGGGACAGGGAGGCGAAAAACTGTTTTTT,CASSPLGQGGEKLFF
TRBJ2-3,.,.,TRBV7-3,TGTGCCAGCAGCCGGCAGCGCACAGATACGCAGTATTTT,CASSRQRTDTQYF
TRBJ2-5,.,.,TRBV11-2,TGTGCCAGCAGCCTGGGACCCGGGCGTCTAGAGACCCAGTACTTC,CASSLGPGRLETQYF
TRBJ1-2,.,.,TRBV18,TGTGCCAGCTCACCAAAATCGGATGGCTACACCTTC,CASSPKSDGYTF
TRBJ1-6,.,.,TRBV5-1,TGCGCCAGCGGGGAGGATAATTCACCCCTCCACTTT,CASGEDNSPLHF
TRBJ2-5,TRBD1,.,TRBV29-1,TGCAGCGTGGGACAGGGCCAAGAGACCCAGTACTTC,CSVGQGQETQYF
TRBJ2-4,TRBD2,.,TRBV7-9,TGTGCCAGCAGCCCCACCGGGAGGGAAGGAGCCAAAAACATTCAGTACTTC,CASSPTGREGAKNIQYF
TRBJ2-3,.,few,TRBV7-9,TGTGCCAGCAGCTTAAGCGGCACAGATACGCAGTATTTT,CASSLSGTDTQYF
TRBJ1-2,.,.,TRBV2,TGTGCCAGCAGCGGTCGTAGGGAAGGCTACACCTTC,CASSGRREGYTF
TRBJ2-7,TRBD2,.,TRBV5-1,TGCGCCAGCAGCTTGGGACTAGCGGACTCCTACGAGCAGTACTTC,CASSLGLADSYEQYF
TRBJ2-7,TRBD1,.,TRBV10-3,TGTGCCATCAGTGAAAGGGGAGGACAGGGGGCCATCTACGAGCAGTACTTC,CAISERGGQGAIYEQYF
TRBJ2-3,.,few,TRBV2,TGTGCCAGCAGTGGAGGTGGGGATACGCAGTATTTT,CASSGGGDTQYF
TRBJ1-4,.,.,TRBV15,TGTGCCACCAGCTGGACAGTCTCGAATGAAAAACTGTTTTTT,CATSWTVSNEKLFF
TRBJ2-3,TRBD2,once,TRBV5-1,TGCGCCAGCAGCTTGGAACCTAGCGGGGGGCGCACAGATACGCAGTATTTT,CASSLEPSGGRTDTQYF
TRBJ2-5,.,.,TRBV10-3,TGTGCCATCAAGACCCCGCCTAAAGATACCCAGTACTTC,CAIKTPPKDTQYF
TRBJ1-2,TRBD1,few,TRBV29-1,TGCAGCGTTGCTCTCCGGGACAGCTCGCTACTCTATGGCTACACCTTC,CSVALRDSSLLYGYTF
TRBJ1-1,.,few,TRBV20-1,TGCAGTGCTAGAACAGGGAGGGAAGCTTTCTTT,CSARTGREAFF
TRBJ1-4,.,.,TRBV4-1,TGCGCCAGCAGCCAAAGAGGGATTCGGGAAAAACTGTTTTTT,CASSQRGIREKLFF
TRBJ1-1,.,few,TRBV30,TGTGCCTGGAGTCGGGGCACTGAAGCTTTCTTT,CAWSRGTEAFF
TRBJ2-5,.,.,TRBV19,TGTGCCAGTAGTACATCCTGGGAGACCCAGTACTTC,CASSTSWETQYF
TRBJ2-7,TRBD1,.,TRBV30,TGTGCCTGGACCCCGGGACAGGGTCCCTACGAGCAGTACTTC,CAWTPGQGPYEQYF
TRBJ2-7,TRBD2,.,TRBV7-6,TGTGCCAGCAGCTTAGTATCCCGACTAGCGGGATTCCACGAGCAGTACTTC,CASSLVSRLAGFHEQYF
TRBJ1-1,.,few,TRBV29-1,TGCAGCCACGATGAAGAGAACACTGAAGCTTTCTTT,CSHDEENTEAFF
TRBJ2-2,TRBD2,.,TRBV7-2,TGTGCCAGCAGCTTATCGCTAGCGGGAGGATCCGGGGAGCTGTTTTTT,CASSLSLAGGSGELFF